This T cell receptor (beta chain) was captured by sequencing in a study of human T cells and chemical hapten exposure. For the library, individual cDNA molecules each received unique molecular identifiers. Per the original data handling: Ranging from about 20,000 to 750,000, TCR counts per sample had a median value of around 100,000. TCRdb reprocessed the 5' RACE reads via MiXCR and lists one record per CDR3 protein. What appears here as the V and J calls and clone size reflects TCRdb's work, not the paper's. The sample has roughly 81,000 distinct CDR3 sequences, roughly 8.4% seen once. This clonotype has at least ten counts. The antigen is undetermined. Total RNA was extracted from unfractionated whole blood. The CDR3 spans 15 residues. Trimming at V came to 5 bases and at J to 9 bases, leaving 6 bases not matched to a gene. Study-wide findings and caveats: TCRs at high frequency, those above 1 in 1000, did not change with DPC sensitization.

The sequence was obtained from a male donor in good health. This chain joins TRBV12-3 or TRBV12-4 and TRBJ2-1, with 14 bases matching TRBD2. In DNA form, the CDR3 reads TGTGCCAGCAGTCCCCAGGGACTAGCGGGAGTTGAGCAGTTCTTC. It is translated as CASSPQGLAGVEQFF.